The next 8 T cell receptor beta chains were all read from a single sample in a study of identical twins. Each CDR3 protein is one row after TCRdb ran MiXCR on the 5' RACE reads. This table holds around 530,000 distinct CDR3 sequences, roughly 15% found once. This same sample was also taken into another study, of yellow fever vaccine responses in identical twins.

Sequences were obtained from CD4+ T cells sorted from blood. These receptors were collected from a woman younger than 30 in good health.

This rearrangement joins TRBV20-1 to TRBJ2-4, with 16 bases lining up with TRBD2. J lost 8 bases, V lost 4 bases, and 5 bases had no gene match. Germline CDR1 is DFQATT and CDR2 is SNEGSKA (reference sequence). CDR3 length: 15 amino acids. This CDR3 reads CSATGTSGGGHIQYF. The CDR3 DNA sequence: TGCAGTGCTACCGGGACTAGCGGGGGGGGTCACATTCAGTACTTC.

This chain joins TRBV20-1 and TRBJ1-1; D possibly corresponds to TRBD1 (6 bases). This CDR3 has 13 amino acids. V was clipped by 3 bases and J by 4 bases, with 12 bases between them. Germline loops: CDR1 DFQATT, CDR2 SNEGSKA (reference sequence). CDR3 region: CSASTPGVTEAFF. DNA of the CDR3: TGCAGTGCTAGTACCCCAGGGGTCACTGAAGCTTTCTTT.

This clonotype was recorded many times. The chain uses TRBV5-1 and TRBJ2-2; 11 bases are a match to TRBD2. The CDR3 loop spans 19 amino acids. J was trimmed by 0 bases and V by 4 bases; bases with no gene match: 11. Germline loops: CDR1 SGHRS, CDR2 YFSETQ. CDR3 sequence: CASSAALAGGPTNTGELFF. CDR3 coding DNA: TGCGCCAGCAGCGCGGCCCTAGCGGGGGGACCTACGAACACCGGGGAGCTGTTTTTT.

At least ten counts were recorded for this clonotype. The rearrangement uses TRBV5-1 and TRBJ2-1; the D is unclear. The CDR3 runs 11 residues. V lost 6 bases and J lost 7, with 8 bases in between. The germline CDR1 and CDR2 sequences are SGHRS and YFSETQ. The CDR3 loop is CASKMGNEQFF. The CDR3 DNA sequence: TGCGCCAGCAAAATGGGTAATGAGCAGTTCTTC.

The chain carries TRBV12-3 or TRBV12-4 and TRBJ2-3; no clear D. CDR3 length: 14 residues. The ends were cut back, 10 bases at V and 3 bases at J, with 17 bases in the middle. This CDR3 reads CATNKGRITDTQYF. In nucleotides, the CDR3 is TGTGCCACCAATAAAGGGCGGATAACAGATACGCAGTATTTT.

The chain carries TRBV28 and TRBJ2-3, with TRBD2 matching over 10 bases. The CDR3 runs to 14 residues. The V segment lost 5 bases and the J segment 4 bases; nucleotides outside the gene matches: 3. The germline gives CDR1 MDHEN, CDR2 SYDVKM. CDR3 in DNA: TGTGCCAGCAGTAGCGGGGGGGTGGCAGATACGCAGTATTTT. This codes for CASSSGGVADTQYF.

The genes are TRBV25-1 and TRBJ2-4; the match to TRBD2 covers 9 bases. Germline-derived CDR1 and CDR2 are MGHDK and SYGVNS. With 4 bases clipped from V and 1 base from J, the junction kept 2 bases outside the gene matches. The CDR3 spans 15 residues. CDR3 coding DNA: TGTGCCAGCAGTGTAGCGGGAGATGCCAAAAACATTCAGTACTTC. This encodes CASSVAGDAKNIQYF.

CDR3 coding DNA: TGTGCCAGCAGTCGGGGACTAGCGGGAGTCCGGAGCGCCGGGGAGCTGTTTTTT. This sequence encodes CASSRGLAGVRSAGELFF. This sequence joins TRBV6-1 and TRBJ2-2; 14 bases fit TRBD2. Germline V gene sequence: CDR1 MNHNS, CDR2 SASEGT. The CDR3 covers 18 residues. V lost 5 bases, J lost 6 bases, and 11 bases stayed unmatched.